The sequence of this TCR beta chain was determined in a study of vaccination effects on CD4 cells after COVID-19. Study context: Antigen-specific CD4+ T cells expanded by the ViraFEST assay with viral peptide pools were then sequenced.

The CDR3 is 15 residues long. Looked up from germline, CDR1 is SGDLS and CDR2 is YYNGEE. Losses at the gene ends were 4 bases for V and 4 bases for J; bases not matched to a gene: 9. Cultured cells yielded isolated CD4+ T cells after less than 11 days. The method was immunoSEQ multiplex PCR; TCRdb's version includes in-frame clones alone and lacks a portion of them. The sample records 45,000 or so clones, around 76% being singletons. Turning to this clone: What it recognizes is unknown.

The TCR was taken from a human donor who had a prior SARS-CoV-2 infection. The sequences come from CD4+ T cells from PBMCs cultured without peptide, collected before COVID-19 vaccination. The V and J genes are TRBV9 and TRBJ1-2; TRBD1 matches at 8 bases. This CDR3 reads CASSRGQGYAYGYTF. The CDR3 region has the DNA TGTGCCAGCAGCCGAGGACAGGGCTATGCCTATGGCTACACCTTC.